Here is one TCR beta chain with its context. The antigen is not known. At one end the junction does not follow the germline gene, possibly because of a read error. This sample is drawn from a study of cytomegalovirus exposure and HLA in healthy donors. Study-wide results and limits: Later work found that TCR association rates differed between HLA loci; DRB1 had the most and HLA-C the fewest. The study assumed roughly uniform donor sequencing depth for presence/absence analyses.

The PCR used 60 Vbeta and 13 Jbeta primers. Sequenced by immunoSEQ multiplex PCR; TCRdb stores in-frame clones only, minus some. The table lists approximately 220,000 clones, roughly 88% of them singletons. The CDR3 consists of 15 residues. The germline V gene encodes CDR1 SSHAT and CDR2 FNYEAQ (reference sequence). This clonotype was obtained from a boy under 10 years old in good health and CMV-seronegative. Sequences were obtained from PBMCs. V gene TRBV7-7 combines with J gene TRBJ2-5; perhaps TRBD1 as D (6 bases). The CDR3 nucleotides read TGTGCTAGCAGCTTAGGGTCAGGGGAGATGGAGACCCAGTACTTC. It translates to CASSLGSGEMETQYF.